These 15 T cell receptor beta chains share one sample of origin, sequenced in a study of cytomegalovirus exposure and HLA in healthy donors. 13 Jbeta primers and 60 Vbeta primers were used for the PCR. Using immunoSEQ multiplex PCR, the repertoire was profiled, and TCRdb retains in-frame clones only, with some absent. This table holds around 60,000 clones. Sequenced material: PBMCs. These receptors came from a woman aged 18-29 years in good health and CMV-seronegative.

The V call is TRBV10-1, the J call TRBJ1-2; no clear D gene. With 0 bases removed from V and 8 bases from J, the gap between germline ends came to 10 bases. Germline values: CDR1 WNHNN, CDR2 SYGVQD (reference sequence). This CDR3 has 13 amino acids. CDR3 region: CASSESPLRGYTF. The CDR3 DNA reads TGCGCCAGCAGTGAGTCCCCACTGAGGGGCTACACCTTC.

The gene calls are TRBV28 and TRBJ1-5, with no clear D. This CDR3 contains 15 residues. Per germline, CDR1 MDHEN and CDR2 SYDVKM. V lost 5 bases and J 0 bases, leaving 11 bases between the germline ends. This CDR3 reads CASSLPGASNQPQHF. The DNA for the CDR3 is TGTGCCAGCAGTCTCCCGGGAGCTAGCAATCAGCCCCAGCATTTT.

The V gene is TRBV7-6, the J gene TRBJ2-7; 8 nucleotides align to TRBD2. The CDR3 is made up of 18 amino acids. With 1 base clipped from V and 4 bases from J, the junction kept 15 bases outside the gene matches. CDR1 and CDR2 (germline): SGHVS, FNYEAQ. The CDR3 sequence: CASSLVPPGAGGRYEQYF. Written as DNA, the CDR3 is TGTGCCAGCAGCTTAGTGCCCCCTGGTGCGGGAGGTAGGTACGAGCAGTACTTC.

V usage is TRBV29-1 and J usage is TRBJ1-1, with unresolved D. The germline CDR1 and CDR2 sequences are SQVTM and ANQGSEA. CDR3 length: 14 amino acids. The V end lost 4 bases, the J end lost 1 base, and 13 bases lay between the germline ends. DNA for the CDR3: TGCAGCGTTGTGCTACCCCCGGGGAACACTGAAGCTTTCTTT. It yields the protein CSVVLPPGNTEAFF.

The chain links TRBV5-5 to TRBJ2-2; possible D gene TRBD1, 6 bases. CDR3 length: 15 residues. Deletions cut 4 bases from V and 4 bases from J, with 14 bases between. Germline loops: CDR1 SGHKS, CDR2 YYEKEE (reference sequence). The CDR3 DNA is TGTGCCAGCAGCGCCAGGACAGCTTTCACCGGGGAGCTGTTTTTT. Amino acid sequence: CASSARTAFTGELFF. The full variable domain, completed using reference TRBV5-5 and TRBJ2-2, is DAGVTQSPTHLIKTRGQQVTLRCSPISGHKSVSWYQQVLGQGPQFIFQYYEKEERGRGNFPDRFSARQFPNYSSELNVNALLLGDSALYLCASSARTAFTGELFFGEGSRLTVL.

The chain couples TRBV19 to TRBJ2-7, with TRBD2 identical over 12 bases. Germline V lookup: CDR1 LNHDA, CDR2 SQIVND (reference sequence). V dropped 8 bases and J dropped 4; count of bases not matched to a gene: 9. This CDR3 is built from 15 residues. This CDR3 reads CASSSGRGPTYEQYF. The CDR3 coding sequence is TGTGCCAGTTCTAGCGGGAGGGGCCCGACTTACGAGCAGTACTTC.

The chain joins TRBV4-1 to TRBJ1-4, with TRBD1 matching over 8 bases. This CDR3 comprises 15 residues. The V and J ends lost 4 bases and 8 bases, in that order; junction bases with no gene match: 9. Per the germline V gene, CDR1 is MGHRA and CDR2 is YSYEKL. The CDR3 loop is CASSRLTGVGEKLFF. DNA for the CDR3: TGCGCCAGCAGCCGACTGACAGGGGTTGGGGAAAAACTGTTTTTT.

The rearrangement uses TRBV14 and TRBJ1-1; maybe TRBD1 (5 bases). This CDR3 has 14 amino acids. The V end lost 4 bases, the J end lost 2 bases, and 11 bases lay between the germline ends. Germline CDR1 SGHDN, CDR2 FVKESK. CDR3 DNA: TGTGCCAGCAGCCCCCTTGGGGCTAACACTGAAGCTTTCTTT. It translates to CASSPLGANTEAFF.

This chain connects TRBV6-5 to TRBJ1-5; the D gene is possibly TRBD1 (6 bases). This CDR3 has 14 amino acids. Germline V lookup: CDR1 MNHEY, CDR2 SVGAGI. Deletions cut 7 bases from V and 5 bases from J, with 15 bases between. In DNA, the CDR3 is TGTGCCAGCAACTTAGGGACAACAGATCAGCCCCAGCATTTT. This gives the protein CASNLGTTDQPQHF.

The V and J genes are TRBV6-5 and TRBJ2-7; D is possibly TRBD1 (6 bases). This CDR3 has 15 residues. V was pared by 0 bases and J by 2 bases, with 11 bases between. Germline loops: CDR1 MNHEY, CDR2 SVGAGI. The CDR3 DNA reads TGTGCCAGCAGTTACTCCAACGGACAGACCTACGAGCAGTACTTC. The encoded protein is CASSYSNGQTYEQYF.

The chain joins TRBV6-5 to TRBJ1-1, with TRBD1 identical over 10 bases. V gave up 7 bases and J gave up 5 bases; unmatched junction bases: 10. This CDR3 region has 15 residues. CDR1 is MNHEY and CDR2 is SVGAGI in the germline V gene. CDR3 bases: TGTGCCAGCACCGGGACAGGGGTGGTAGGGACTGAAGCTTTCTTT. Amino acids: CASTGTGVVGTEAFF.

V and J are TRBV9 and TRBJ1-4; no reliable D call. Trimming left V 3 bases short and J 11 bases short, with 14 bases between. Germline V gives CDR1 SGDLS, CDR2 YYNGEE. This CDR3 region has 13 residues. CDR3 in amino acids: CASSEDLTGKLFF. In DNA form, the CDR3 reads TGTGCCAGCAGCGAGGATTTGACGGGGAAACTGTTTTTT.

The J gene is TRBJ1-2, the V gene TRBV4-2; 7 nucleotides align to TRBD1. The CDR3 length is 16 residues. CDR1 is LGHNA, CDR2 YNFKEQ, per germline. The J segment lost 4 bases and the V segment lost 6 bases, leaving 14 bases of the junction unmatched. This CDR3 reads CASRDTGDPEGYGYTF. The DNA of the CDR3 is TGTGCCAGCAGAGATACAGGGGATCCAGAGGGCTATGGCTACACCTTC.

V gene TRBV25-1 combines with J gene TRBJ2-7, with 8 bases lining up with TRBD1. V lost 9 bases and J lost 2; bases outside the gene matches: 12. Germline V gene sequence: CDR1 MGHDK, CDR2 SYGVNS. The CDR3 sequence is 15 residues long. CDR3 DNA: TGTGCCAGGCCAGGAAACCGGGACAGGACCTACGAGCAGTACTTC. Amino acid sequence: CARPGNRDRTYEQYF.

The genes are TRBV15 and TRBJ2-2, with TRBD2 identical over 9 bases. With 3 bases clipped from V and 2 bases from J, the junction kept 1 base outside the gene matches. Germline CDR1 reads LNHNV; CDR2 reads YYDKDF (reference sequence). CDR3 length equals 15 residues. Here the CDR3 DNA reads TGTGCCACCAGCAGGACTAGCGGAAACACCGGGGAGCTGTTTTTT. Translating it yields CATSRTSGNTGELFF.